The T cell receptor beta chain under discussion was sequenced for a study of T-cell memory formation after mild COVID-19. TCRdb analysed the 5' RACE reads with MiXCR anew, one entry per CDR3 protein. This table has around 300,000 distinct CDR3 sequences, around 8% appearing once. V lost 6 bases, J lost 10 bases, and 5 bases stayed unmatched. Germline assignment: CDR1 MNHEY and CDR2 SMNVEV (reference sequence). The CDR3 is 14 amino acids. The sample taken for sequencing was PBMCs or a T cell subset sorted from them (not recorded which). The chain links TRBV27 to TRBJ1-6, with 11 bases fitting TRBD1. This clonotype was sampled from a man in his late teens or twenties who had mild COVID-19 (a few samples of this study predate the infection). Cell type and time point are not known. The DNA for the CDR3 is TGTGCCAGCAGAACCGGGACAGGGGGATCACCCCTCCACTTT. This codes for CASRTGTGGSPLHF.